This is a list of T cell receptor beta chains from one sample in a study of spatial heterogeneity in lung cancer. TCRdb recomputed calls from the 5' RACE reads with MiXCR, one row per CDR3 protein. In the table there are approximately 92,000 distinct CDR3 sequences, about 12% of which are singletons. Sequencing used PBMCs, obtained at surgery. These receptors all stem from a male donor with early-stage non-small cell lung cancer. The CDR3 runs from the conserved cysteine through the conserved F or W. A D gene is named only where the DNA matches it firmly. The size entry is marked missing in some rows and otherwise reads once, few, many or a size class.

DNA: TGCAGCGTCAGGGACGGCAATCAGCCCCAGCATTTT
CDR3: CSVRDGNQPQHF
J: TRBJ1-5
size: few
D: .
V: TRBV29-1

DNA: TGTGCCAGCAGGGTACACGAGGACACTGAAGCTTTCTTT
CDR3: CASRVHEDTEAFF
J: TRBJ1-1
size: few
D: .
V: TRBV12-3/TRBV12-4

DNA: TGTGCCAGCAGCCCTTTAGGGAGGACGAACACCGGGGAGCTGTTTTTT
CDR3: CASSPLGRTNTGELFF
J: TRBJ2-2
size: many
D: .
V: TRBV14

DNA: TGCAGTGCTAGCCGCGGGAACCTTTACAATGAGCAGTTCTTC
CDR3: CSASRGNLYNEQFF
J: TRBJ2-1
size: few
D: .
V: TRBV20-1

DNA: TGCAGTGCCGAGACAGGGGAAGTCTATGGCTACACCTTC
CDR3: CSAETGEVYGYTF
J: TRBJ1-2
size: few
D: TRBD1
V: TRBV20-1

DNA: TGTGCCAGCAGCGTAGGGCCGCCAACTGAGCAGTTCTTC
CDR3: CASSVGPPTEQFF
J: TRBJ2-1
size: few
D: .
V: TRBV9

DNA: TGTGCCAGCAGAGTTGGACAGCACACAGATACGCAGTATTTT
CDR3: CASRVGQHTDTQYF
J: TRBJ2-3
size: .
D: .
V: TRBV6-5

DNA: TGCAGCGTTGGGGTCTACAACTCCTACGAGCAGTACTTC
CDR3: CSVGVYNSYEQYF
J: TRBJ2-7
size: .
D: .
V: TRBV29-1

DNA: TGTGCCAGCCGTCGGGACAGGGGATCTACTATTCAGCATTTT
CDR3: CASRRDRGSTIQHF
J: TRBJ1-5
size: .
D: TRBD1
V: TRBV7-8

DNA: TGTGCCACCAGTGATCCCCTAGCGGGAGCGAACACCGGGGAGCTGTTTTTT
CDR3: CATSDPLAGANTGELFF
J: TRBJ2-2
size: .
D: TRBD2
V: TRBV24-1

DNA: TGTGCCAGCAGCTTATTACCAGGTAGCTCCTACGAGCAGTACTTC
CDR3: CASSLLPGSSYEQYF
J: TRBJ2-7
size: many
D: .
V: TRBV5-6

DNA: TGTGCCAGCAGCCTCACAGCGGGAGATGGCACAGATACGCAGTATTTT
CDR3: CASSLTAGDGTDTQYF
J: TRBJ2-3
size: .
D: TRBD2
V: TRBV2

DNA: TGCGCCAGCTCAGACAGGGGGCTCCAAGAGACCCAGTACTTC
CDR3: CASSDRGLQETQYF
J: TRBJ2-5
size: .
D: TRBD1
V: TRBV10-2

DNA: TGTGCCAGCAGCCGAGACGCAGGGAGCGGCTACACCTTC
CDR3: CASSRDAGSGYTF
J: TRBJ1-2
size: many
D: .
V: TRBV14

DNA: TGTGCTAGCAGCCCGGGGGCGAGGGATACGCAGTATTTT
CDR3: CASSPGARDTQYF
J: TRBJ2-3
size: few
D: .
V: TRBV7-7

DNA: TGTGCCAGCAGCTTATGGGCAGGGGGGGCTTTCTTT
CDR3: CASSLWAGGAFF
J: TRBJ1-1
size: .
D: TRBD1
V: TRBV7-2

DNA: TGTGCCACCAGCAGTGCGGGACAGCCGCTGGGTCCACGACGTCAGCCCCAGCATTTT
CDR3: CATSSAGQPLGPRRQPQHF
J: TRBJ1-5
size: .
D: TRBD1
V: TRBV15

DNA: TGTGCCAGCAGCTTCCGGGAGCACCAAGAGACCCAGTACTTC
CDR3: CASSFREHQETQYF
J: TRBJ2-5
size: few
D: .
V: TRBV5-4

DNA: TGTGCCAGCAGAATACAGGGGGCTCTCAACACCGGGGAGCTGTTTTTT
CDR3: CASRIQGALNTGELFF
J: TRBJ2-2
size: .
D: TRBD1
V: TRBV6-5

DNA: TGCGCCAGCAGCTTGGAAACCTCGGGCGGGGAGCTGTTTTTT
CDR3: CASSLETSGGELFF
J: TRBJ2-2
size: .
D: .
V: TRBV5-1

DNA: TGCGCCAGCAGCCAAGATGCCGGCCCCGGATATGGAGCTTTCTTT
CDR3: CASSQDAGPGYGAFF
J: TRBJ1-1
size: .
D: .
V: TRBV4-3

DNA: TGTGCCAGCAGCTCCAGCCGGGGGGTTGGTTCACCCCTCCACTTT
CDR3: CASSSSRGVGSPLHF
J: TRBJ1-6
size: many
D: .
V: TRBV7-8

DNA: TGTGCCAGCACTGACGGACGCGCGAACACCGGGGAGCTGTTTTTT
CDR3: CASTDGRANTGELFF
J: TRBJ2-2
size: few
D: .
V: TRBV6-2/TRBV6-3

DNA: TGTGCCAGCAGCCAAAACGGGGTGGGAAGCGAGCAGTACTTC
CDR3: CASSQNGVGSEQYF
J: TRBJ2-7
size: .
D: .
V: TRBV3-1

DNA: TGTGCCAGCAGCTTAGTACAGAGCTCTGGAAACACCATATATTTT
CDR3: CASSLVQSSGNTIYF
J: TRBJ1-3
size: few
D: .
V: TRBV7-8

DNA: TGTGCCACCAGTGATTCGTTATCGGGGGGCGAGCAGTACTTC
CDR3: CATSDSLSGGEQYF
J: TRBJ2-7
size: many
D: TRBD2
V: TRBV24-1

DNA: TGTGCCAGCAGCGTAGCTCCCGCTAGCGGGGGACTAAGGAATGAGCAGTTCTTC
CDR3: CASSVAPASGGLRNEQFF
J: TRBJ2-1
size: few
D: TRBD2
V: TRBV9

DNA: TGTGCCAGCAGCTTCGCAGGGCGGAACGAGCAGTACTTC
CDR3: CASSFAGRNEQYF
J: TRBJ2-7
size: .
D: .
V: TRBV7-2